The 14 T cell receptor beta chains in this list originate from one sample, sequenced in a study of blood T cell repertoires in COVID-19. Only in-frame clones appear in the TCRdb table, and some are missing; sequencing was by immunoSEQ multiplex PCR. The sample includes about 250,000 clones, around 88% of them seen just once. Sequencing was done on a sample of peripheral blood. These receptors originate from a man aged 35 to 55 with active or convalescent COVID-19.

This sequence joins TRBV6-5 and TRBJ1-3, with 8 positions matching TRBD1. Unmatched junction bases numbered 7, after V lost 2 bases and J lost 4 bases. The CDR3 is 16 amino acids. Germline V gene lookup returns CDR1 MNHEY and CDR2 SVGAGI. The CDR3 protein is CASSYKQGEYGNTIYF. The CDR3 DNA reads as TGTGCCAGCAGTTACAAACAGGGGGAGTACGGAAACACCATATATTTT.

This chain uses TRBV5-6 with TRBJ2-3, with 7 bases identical to TRBD2. CDR3 length equals 15 residues. V dropped 4 bases and J dropped 3; count of bases not matched to a gene: 8. Germline-derived CDR1 and CDR2 are SGHDT and YYEEEE. The CDR3 nucleotides are TGTGCCAGCAGCGGAATACTAGCGCTTACAGATACGCAGTATTTT. This gives the protein CASSGILALTDTQYF.

The chain employs TRBV5-1 and TRBJ2-1, with 14 bases that match TRBD2. The J segment lost 12 bases and the V segment lost 0 bases, leaving 11 bases of the junction unmatched. This CDR3 contains 17 residues. Germline values: CDR1 SGHRS, CDR2 YFSETQ. The CDR3 protein is CASSLGETGLAGDGQFF. The CDR3 DNA is TGCGCCAGCAGCTTGGGAGAGACGGGACTAGCGGGAGATGGGCAGTTCTTC. The variable domain in full, with the rest retrieved from reference TRBV5-1 and TRBJ2-1, is KAGVTQTPRYLIKTRGQQVTLSCSPISGHRSVSWYQQTPGQGLQFLFEYFSETQRNKGNFPGRFSGRQFSNSRSEMNVSTLELGDSALYLCASSLGETGLAGDGQFFGPGTRLTVL.

A word on this clone: One end of the junction does not line up with germline, which may come from a read error. The CDR3 DNA reads as TGTGCCAGCAGTGAGGGGACAGCCCAAAACATTCAGTACTTC. Its protein product is CASSEGTAQNIQYF. The chain recombines TRBV6-1 with TRBJ2-4, with 7 bases matching TRBD1. The CDR3 length is 14 residues. Germline lookup yields CDR1 MNHNS and CDR2 SASEGT.

The V call is TRBV6-5, the J call TRBJ2-3, with D unclear. V gave up 2 bases and J gave up 2 bases, with 11 bases separating them. Germline loops: CDR1 MNHEY, CDR2 SVGAGI. The CDR3 is made up of 15 amino acids. CDR3: CASSYRGPNTDTQYF. CDR3 coding DNA: TGTGCCAGCAGTTACCGCGGCCCGAACACAGATACGCAGTATTTT.

The V and J genes are TRBV6-5 and TRBJ2-7, with TRBD2 matching 9 bases. Germline V lookup: CDR1 MNHEY, CDR2 SVGAGI. The trim removed 7 bases at V and 3 bases at J, leaving 10 bases unmatched. CDR3 size: 15 residues. The DNA for the CDR3 is TGTGCCAGCACGGATCGGGGACTAGCCTACTACGAGCAGTACTTC. Its protein is CASTDRGLAYYEQYF.

The V gene is TRBV9, the J gene TRBJ1-1, with a tentative D call TRBD1 (5 bases). The germline V gene has CDR1 SGDLS and CDR2 YYNGEE. This CDR3 is built from 13 residues. Trimming shortened V by 4 bases and J by 3 bases, and 10 bases separated the two germline ends. In nucleotides, the CDR3 is TGTGCCAGCAGCTGGGGGGTCGACACTGAAGCTTTCTTT. It codes for CASSWGVDTEAFF.

The rearrangement joins TRBV30 to TRBJ1-2, with D perhaps matching TRBD1 (5 bases). V was clipped by 4 bases and J by 2 bases, with 23 bases between them. This CDR3 comprises 17 residues. Germline lookup yields CDR1 GTSNPN and CDR2 SVGIG (reference sequence). CDR3 loop: CAWTPRVSGRPNYGYTF. The CDR3 DNA reads TGTGCCTGGACCCCTAGAGTTTCAGGGCGCCCCAACTATGGCTACACCTTC.

The rearrangement uses TRBV6-6 and TRBJ2-3; 7 bases fit TRBD2. The CDR3 covers 17 residues. From germline, CDR1 is MNHNY and CDR2 SVGAGI (reference sequence). The V segment lost 5 bases and the J segment 0 bases; nucleotides outside the gene matches: 11. The CDR3 sequence: CASSPLSGGPSTDTQYF. CDR3 nucleotide sequence: TGTGCCAGCAGTCCTCTTTCGGGAGGTCCTAGCACAGATACGCAGTATTTT.

This clone was detected once. J is TRBJ1-4 and V is TRBV5-1; 7 bases line up with TRBD1. This CDR3 spans 15 amino acids. Germline CDR1 is SGHRS and CDR2 is YFSETQ. Trimming took 4 bases from V and 8 from J; bases not matched to a gene: 11. The CDR3 loop reads CASSPGGTRGEKLFF. The DNA of the CDR3 is TGCGCCAGCAGCCCTGGGGGGACCAGGGGGGAAAAACTGTTTTTT.

This chain uses TRBV6-5 with TRBJ1-2; 9 bases line up with TRBD1. Trimming at V came to 7 bases and at J to 4 bases, leaving 10 bases not matched to a gene. The length of the CDR3 is 15 residues. The germline V gene encodes CDR1 MNHEY and CDR2 SVGAGI. Here the CDR3 reads CASIPDRGIGYGYTF. The CDR3 nucleotides are TGTGCCAGCATTCCGGACAGGGGTATCGGCTATGGCTACACCTTC.

The rearrangement links TRBV6-1 to TRBJ2-5; 7 nucleotides agree with TRBD1. Germline loops: CDR1 MNHNS, CDR2 SASEGT. V trimming: 2 bases; J trimming: 3 bases; junction bases outside the gene matches: 6. The CDR3 spans 15 residues. CDR3 region: CASSEMGQIKETQYF. The CDR3 DNA sequence: TGTGCCAGCAGTGAAATGGGACAGATAAAAGAGACCCAGTACTTC.

In this sample, this clone turned up once. The J gene is TRBJ2-2, the V gene TRBV27; 9 positions agree with TRBD1. The germline V gene encodes CDR1 MNHEY and CDR2 SMNVEV (reference sequence). The V gene end was trimmed by 5 bases and the J gene end by 5 bases; junction bases not matched to a gene: 6. The CDR3 has 15 amino acids. The CDR3: CASSGGQGFTGELFF. CDR3 DNA sequence: TGTGCCAGCAGTGGGGGACAGGGCTTTACCGGGGAGCTGTTTTTT.

This chain links TRBV29-1 with TRBJ1-2; D ambiguous. Germline V gene data show CDR1 as SQVTM and CDR2 as ANQGSEA. The CDR3 has 12 residues. Trimming cost V 4 bases and J 5 bases, with 11 bases left between them. CDR3: CSVVFYSYGYTF. In nucleotides, the CDR3 is TGCAGCGTTGTTTTCTACTCATATGGCTACACCTTC.